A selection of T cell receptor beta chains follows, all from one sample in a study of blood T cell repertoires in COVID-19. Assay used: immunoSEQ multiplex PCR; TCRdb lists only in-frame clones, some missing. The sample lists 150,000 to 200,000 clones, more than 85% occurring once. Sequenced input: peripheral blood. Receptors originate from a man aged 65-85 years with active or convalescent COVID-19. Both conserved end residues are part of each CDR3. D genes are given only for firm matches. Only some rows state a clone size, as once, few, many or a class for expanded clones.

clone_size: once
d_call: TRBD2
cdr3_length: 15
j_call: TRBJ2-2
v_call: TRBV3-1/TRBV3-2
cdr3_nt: TGTGCCAGCCGACTAGCGGGAGGCCAGGTCGGGGAGCTGTTTTTT
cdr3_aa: CASRLAGGQVGELFF

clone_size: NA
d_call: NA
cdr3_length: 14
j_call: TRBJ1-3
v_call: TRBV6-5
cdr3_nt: TGTGCCAGCAGCACAGGGCTAACTGGAAACACCATATATTTT
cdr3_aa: CASSTGLTGNTIYF

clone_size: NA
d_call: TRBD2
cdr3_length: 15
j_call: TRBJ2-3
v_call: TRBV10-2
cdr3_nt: TGCGCCAGCAGCGGTAGCGGGGGCTTCACAGATACGCAGTATTTT
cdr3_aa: CASSGSGGFTDTQYF

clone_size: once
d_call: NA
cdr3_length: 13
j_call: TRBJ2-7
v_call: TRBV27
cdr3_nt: TGTGCCAGCAGTGAGGGACACTCCTACGAGCAGTACTTC
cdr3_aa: CASSEGHSYEQYF

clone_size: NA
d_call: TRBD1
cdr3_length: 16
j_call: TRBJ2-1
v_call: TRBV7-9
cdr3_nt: TGTGCCAGCAGCGCCGGACAGGGGCGCTCCTACAATGAGCAGTTCTTC
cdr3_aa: CASSAGQGRSYNEQFF

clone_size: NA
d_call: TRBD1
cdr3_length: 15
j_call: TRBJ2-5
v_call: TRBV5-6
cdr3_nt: TGTGCCAGCAGCGGGACAGGGAGAGTAGAGGAGACCCAGTACTTC
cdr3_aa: CASSGTGRVEETQYF

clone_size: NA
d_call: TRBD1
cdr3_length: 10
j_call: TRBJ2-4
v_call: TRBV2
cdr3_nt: TGTGCCAGCAGGACAGGGCCAACATACTTC
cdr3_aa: CASRTGPTYF

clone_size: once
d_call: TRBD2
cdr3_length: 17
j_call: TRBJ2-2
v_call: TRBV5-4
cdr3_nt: TGTGCCAGCAGCCCCGGGGGGGTCAGGGGAGGCCCCGGGGAGCTGTTTTTT
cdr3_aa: CASSPGGVRGGPGELFF

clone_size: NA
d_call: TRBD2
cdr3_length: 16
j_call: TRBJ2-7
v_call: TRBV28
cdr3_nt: TGTGCCAGCAGCTCCTCGGGAGCGGGGGGAATCTACGAGCAGTACTTC
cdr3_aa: CASSSSGAGGIYEQYF

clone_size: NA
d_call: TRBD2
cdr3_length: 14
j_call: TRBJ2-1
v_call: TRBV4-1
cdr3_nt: TGCGCCAGCAGCCAAGAGCGGGAGCGGCAGGGTCGGTTCTTC
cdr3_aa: CASSQERERQGRFF

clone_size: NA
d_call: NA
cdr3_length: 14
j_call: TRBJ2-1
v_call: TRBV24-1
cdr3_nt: TGTGCCACCAGTCCCCAGGGGAGTATCAATGAGCAGTTCTTC
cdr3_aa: CATSPQGSINEQFF

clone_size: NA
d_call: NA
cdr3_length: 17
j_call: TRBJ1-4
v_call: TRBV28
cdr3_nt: TGTGCCAGCAGTCAACTAGGGTCCGCGACAGGAAGTGAAAAACTGTTTTTT
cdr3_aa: CASSQLGSATGSEKLFF

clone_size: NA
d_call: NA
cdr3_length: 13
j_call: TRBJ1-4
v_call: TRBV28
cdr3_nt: TGTGCCAGCACGGGGAGGGTCGCTGAAAAACTGTTTTTT
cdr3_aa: CASTGRVAEKLFF

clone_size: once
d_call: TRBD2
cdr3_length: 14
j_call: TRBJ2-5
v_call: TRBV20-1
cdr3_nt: TGCAGTGCTAGTCGGGTAGCGGGACAAGAGACCCAGTACTTC
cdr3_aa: CSASRVAGQETQYF

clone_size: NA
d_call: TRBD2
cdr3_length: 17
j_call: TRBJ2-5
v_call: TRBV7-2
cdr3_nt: TGTGCCAGCAGCTTAGCTGGGTCGCGGGGGGCGGGAGAGACCCAGTACTTC
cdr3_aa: CASSLAGSRGAGETQYF

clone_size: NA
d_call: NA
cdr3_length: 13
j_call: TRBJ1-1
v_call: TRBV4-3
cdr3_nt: TGCGCCAGCAGCCAAGGTCGGGGCACTGAAGCTTTCTTT
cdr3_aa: CASSQGRGTEAFF

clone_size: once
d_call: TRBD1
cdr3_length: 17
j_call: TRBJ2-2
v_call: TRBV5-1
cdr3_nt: TGCGCCAGCAGCCAGACAACAGGGGGCGGCTTTACCGGGGAGCTGTTTTTT
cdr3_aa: CASSQTTGGGFTGELFF

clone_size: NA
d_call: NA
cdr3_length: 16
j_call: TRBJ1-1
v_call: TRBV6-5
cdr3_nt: TGTGCCAGCAGTTACTCGGGCGTAGGGGTAGGCACTGAAGCTTTCTTT
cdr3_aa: CASSYSGVGVGTEAFF

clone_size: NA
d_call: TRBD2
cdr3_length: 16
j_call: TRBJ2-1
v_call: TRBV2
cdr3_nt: TGTGCCAGCAGTCGCCCCGGGACTAGCGGGAGAGGCGAGCAGTTCTTC
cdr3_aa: CASSRPGTSGRGEQFF

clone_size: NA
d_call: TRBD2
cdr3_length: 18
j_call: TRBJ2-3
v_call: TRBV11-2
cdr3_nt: TGTGCCAGCCGATCGTGGGGCGCGGGGGGGTCTAGCACAGATACGCAGTATTTT
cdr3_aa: CASRSWGAGGSSTDTQYF

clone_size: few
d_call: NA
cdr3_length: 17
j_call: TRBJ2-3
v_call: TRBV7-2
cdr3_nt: TGTGCCAGCAGCTTAGATCCCCACTGGGGGGGCACAGATACGCAGTATTTT
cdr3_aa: CASSLDPHWGGTDTQYF

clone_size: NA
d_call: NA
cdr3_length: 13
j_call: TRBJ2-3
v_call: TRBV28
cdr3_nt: TGTGCCAGCAAGTCCGTAGGGGTTACGCAGCAGTATTTT
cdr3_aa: CASKSVGVTQQYF

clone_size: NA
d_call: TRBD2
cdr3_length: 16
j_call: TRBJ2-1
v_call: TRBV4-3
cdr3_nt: TGCGCCAGCAGCCAGGACGGGACTAGCGGGAAGAATGAGCAGTTCTTC
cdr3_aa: CASSQDGTSGKNEQFF

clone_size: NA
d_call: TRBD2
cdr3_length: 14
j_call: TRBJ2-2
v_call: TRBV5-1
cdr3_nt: TGCGCCAGCGGGGCGGGGGCGAACACCGGGGAGCTGTTTTTT
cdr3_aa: CASGAGANTGELFF

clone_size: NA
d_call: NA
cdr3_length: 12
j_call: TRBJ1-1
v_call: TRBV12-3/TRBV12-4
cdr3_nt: TGTGCCAGCAGGATGACAGCGACTGAAGCTTTCTTT
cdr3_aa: CASRMTATEAFF

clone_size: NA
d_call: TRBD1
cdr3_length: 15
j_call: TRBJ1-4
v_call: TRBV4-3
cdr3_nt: TGCGCCAGCAGCCACGACTGGGGACAGGATGAAAAACTGTTTTTT
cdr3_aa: CASSHDWGQDEKLFF

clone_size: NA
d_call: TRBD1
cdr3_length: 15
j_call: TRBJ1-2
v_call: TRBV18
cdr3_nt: TGTGCCAGCTCACGTGACTACCTTGACAGGGATGGCTACACCTTC
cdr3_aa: CASSRDYLDRDGYTF

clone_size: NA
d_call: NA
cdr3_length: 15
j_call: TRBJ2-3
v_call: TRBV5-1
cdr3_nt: TGCGCCAGCAGCTTTGAGCGTCGATACACAGATACGCAGTATTTT
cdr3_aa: CASSFERRYTDTQYF

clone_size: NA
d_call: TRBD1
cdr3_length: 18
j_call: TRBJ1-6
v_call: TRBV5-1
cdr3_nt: TGCGCCAGCAGCTTGGGACAGGGGGGAAGCTCCTATAATTCACCCCTCCACTTT
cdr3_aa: CASSLGQGGSSYNSPLHF

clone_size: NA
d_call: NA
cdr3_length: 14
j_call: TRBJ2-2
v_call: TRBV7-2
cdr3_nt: TGTGCCAGCAGCTTAGTACTAGTAGGCGGGGAGCTGTTTTTT
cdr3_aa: CASSLVLVGGELFF

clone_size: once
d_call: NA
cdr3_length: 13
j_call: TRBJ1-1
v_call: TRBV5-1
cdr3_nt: TGCGCCAGCAGCACTCAATGGAACACTGAAGCTTTCTTT
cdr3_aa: CASSTQWNTEAFF

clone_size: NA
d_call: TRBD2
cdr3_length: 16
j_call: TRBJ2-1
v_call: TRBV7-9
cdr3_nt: TGTGCCAGCAGCTTAGTGTCTCTAGCGGAAAGCAATGAGCAGTTCTTC
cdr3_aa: CASSLVSLAESNEQFF

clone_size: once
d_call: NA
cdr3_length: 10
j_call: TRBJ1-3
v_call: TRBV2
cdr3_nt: TGTGCCAGCAGGGGCCTGACCATATATTTT
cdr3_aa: CASRGLTIYF

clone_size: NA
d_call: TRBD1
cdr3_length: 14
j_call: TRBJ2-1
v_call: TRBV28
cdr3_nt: TGTGCCAGCAGCCGGACAGGGACCTACAATGAGCAGTTCTTC
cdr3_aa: CASSRTGTYNEQFF

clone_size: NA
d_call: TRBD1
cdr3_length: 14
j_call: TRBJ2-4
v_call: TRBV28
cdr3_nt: TGTGCCAGCAGTTCAAATGACAGGGGAAACATTCAGTACTTC
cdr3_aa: CASSSNDRGNIQYF

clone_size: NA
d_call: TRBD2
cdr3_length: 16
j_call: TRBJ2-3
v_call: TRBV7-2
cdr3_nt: TGTGCCAGCAGCTTAGGTTTGGCGGGAGGGCCAGATACGCAGTATTTT
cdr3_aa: CASSLGLAGGPDTQYF

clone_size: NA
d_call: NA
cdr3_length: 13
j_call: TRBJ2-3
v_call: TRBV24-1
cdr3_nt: TGTGCCACTGGTCTACCCAGCACAGATACGCAGTATTTT
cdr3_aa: CATGLPSTDTQYF

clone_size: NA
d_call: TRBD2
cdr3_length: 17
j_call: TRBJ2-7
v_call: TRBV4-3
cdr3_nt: TGCGCCAGCAGCCGACAACCGCAGACTAGCGGGGACTACGAGCAGTACTTC
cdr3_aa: CASSRQPQTSGDYEQYF

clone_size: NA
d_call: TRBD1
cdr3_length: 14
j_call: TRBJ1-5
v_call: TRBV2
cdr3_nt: TGTGCCAGCAGGGAGGACAGGGTTGAACAGCCCCAGCATTTT
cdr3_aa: CASREDRVEQPQHF

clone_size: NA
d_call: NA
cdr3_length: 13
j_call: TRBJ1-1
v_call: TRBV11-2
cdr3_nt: TGTGCCAGCAGTTTGCAGGGCAAAACTGAAGCTTTCTTT
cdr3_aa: CASSLQGKTEAFF

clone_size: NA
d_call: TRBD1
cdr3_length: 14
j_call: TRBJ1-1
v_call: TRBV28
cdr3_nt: TGTGCCAGCAGTTTCACAGGGGTGAACACTGAAGCTTTCTTT
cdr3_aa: CASSFTGVNTEAFF

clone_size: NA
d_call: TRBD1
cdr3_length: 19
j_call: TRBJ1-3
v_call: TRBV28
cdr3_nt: TGTGCCAGCAGTTTTGGGACAGGGTCCCAGACCCTCTCTGGAAACACCATATATTTT
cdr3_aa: CASSFGTGSQTLSGNTIYF

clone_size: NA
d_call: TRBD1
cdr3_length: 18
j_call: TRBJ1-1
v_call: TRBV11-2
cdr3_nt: TGTGCCAGCAGCTTAGATACCCCCTTGACAGGGCCGAACACTGAAGCTTTCTTT
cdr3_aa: CASSLDTPLTGPNTEAFF

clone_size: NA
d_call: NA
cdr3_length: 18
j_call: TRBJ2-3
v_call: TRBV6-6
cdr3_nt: TGTGCCAGCAGTCCCTATTTCGGTGTAGATATTTTCCCAGATACGCAGTATTTT
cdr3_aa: CASSPYFGVDIFPDTQYF

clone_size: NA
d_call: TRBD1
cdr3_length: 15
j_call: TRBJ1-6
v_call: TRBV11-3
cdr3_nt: TGTGCCAGCAGCTCAGGGACAGGCCCCAATTCACCCCTCCACTTT
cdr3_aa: CASSSGTGPNSPLHF

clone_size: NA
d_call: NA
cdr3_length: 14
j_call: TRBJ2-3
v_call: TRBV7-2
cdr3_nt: TGTGCCAGCAGCTCGCCTAGGATGTCAGATACGCAGTATTTT
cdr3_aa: CASSSPRMSDTQYF

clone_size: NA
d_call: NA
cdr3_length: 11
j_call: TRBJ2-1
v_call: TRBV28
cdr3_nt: TGTGCCAGCAGTCCCCGTTATGAGCAGTTCTTC
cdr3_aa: CASSPRYEQFF

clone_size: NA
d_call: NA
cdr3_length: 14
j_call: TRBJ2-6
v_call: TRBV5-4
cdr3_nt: TGTGCCAGCAAACACAAGTCTGGGGCCAACGTCCTGACTTTC
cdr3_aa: CASKHKSGANVLTF